The next 32 T cell receptor beta chains were all read from a single sample in a study of cytomegalovirus exposure and HLA in healthy donors. The primer mix had 60 Vbeta and 13 Jbeta primers. This table comes from immunoSEQ multiplex PCR, and its TCRdb copy is limited to in-frame clones, with some not included. The table shows around 150,000 clones, with approximately 85% occurring only once. The sequenced sample was PBMCs. All receptors come from a middle-aged man in good health and CMV-seropositive.

The gene calls are TRBV6-1 and TRBJ1-1; D may be TRBD1 (6 bases). V lost 1 base, J lost 1 base, and 7 bases lay in between. The CDR3 is 14 amino acids. Germline CDR1 reads MNHNS; CDR2 reads SASEGT. CDR3 DNA sequence: TGTGCCAGCAGTGAAGACAGGGAGAACACTGAAGCTTTCTTT. Protein product: CASSEDRENTEAFF.

V is TRBV5-4 and J is TRBJ2-7; no clear D gene. CDR3 length equals 11 residues. The germline V gene has CDR1 SGHNT and CDR2 YYREEE (reference sequence). With 3 bases removed from V and 3 bases from J, the gap between germline ends came to 4 bases. CDR3 DNA: TGTGCCAGCAGCTCCAACTACGAGCAGTACTTC. This sequence encodes CASSSNYEQYF.

The V gene is TRBV2, the J gene TRBJ2-6; 11 bases fit TRBD1. The CDR3 totals 18 residues. V lost 8 bases, J lost 0 bases, and 9 bases stayed unmatched. Germline CDR1 SNHLY, CDR2 FYNNEI. CDR3 DNA sequence: TGTGCCAGCCGCCCAATAGGGACAGGGGGCTCTGGGGCCAACGTCCTGACTTTC. Translated: CASRPIGTGGSGANVLTF.

This clone was recorded only once. The V and J genes are TRBV7-2 and TRBJ2-1, with TRBD2 matching over 13 bases. Germline CDR1 reads SGHTA; CDR2 reads FQGNSA. V was pared by 5 bases and J by 9 bases, with 7 bases of the junction left unmatched. This CDR3 is built from 15 residues. As DNA, the CDR3 is TGTGCCAGCAGCCCAACTAGCGGGAGGGCCAGTGAGCAGTTCTTC. Its translation: CASSPTSGRASEQFF.

Concerning this clone: An end of the junction does not agree with germline; a read error may underlie this. In the same sample, other DNA sequences code for this CDR3. This sequence joins TRBV5-1 and TRBJ2-2; TRBD2 matches at 11 bases. This CDR3 is 16 amino acids long. Germline V gives CDR1 SGHRS, CDR2 YFSETQ. The CDR3, as DNA: TGCGCTAGCAGCTCGGGACTAGCGGCGAACACCGGGGAGCTGTTTTTT. The encoded protein is CASSSGLAANTGELFF.

This clone has a single count. V gene TRBV7-9 combines with J gene TRBJ2-5; D is unresolved. The CDR3 length is 14 residues. V was shortened by 3 bases and J by 5 bases, with 13 bases between the two germline ends. Germline V gene lookup returns CDR1 SEHNR and CDR2 FQNEAQ (reference sequence). The chain's CDR3 is CASSFFGPEETQYF. The DNA for the CDR3 is TGTGCCAGCAGCTTCTTTGGGCCTGAGGAGACCCAGTACTTC.

The J gene is TRBJ2-7, the V gene TRBV11-1, with D possibly being TRBD2 (5 bases). The V gene's germline CDR1 is SGHAT and CDR2 FQDESV (reference sequence). V was pared by 4 bases and J by 6 bases, with 22 bases between. CDR3 length equals 16 residues. In nucleotides, the CDR3 is TGTGCCAGCAGCTGGAGCAGCGGTATTGGCCTTTCCGAGCAGTACTTC. Translating gives CASSWSSGIGLSEQYF.

This clone is a singleton in its sample. Relative to the germline gene, one junction end is altered; a read error may explain this. Other DNA sequences from this sample encode an identical CDR3 as well. This chain joins TRBV29-1 and TRBJ2-1; 7 nucleotides match TRBD1. CDR1 SQVTM and CDR2 ANQGSEA come from the germline V gene. The CDR3 is made up of 16 amino acids. The CDR3 coding sequence is TGCAGCGTCGAAGGGTCAGGGGGTCGAGTATACAATGAGCAGTTCTTC. Translation: CSVEGSGGRVYNEQFF.

This rearrangement joins TRBV6-5 to TRBJ2-1; the match to TRBD2 covers 10 bases. V lost 4 bases and J lost 9; bases outside the gene matches: 12. CDR1 and CDR2 (germline): MNHEY, SVGAGI. The CDR3 covers 16 residues. For the CDR3, the DNA is TGTGCCAGCAGTTCGCTAGCGGGAGCGGAAACGAGTGAGCAGTTCTTC. It translates to CASSSLAGAETSEQFF.

The chain employs TRBV5-4 and TRBJ2-1; TRBD1 aligns across 7 bases. Per germline, CDR1 SGHNT and CDR2 YYREEE (reference sequence). This CDR3 is 14 amino acids long. J was trimmed by 3 bases and V by 2 bases; bases with no gene match: 2. This chain's CDR3 is CASSFRDSYNEQFF. As DNA, the CDR3 is TGTGCCAGCAGCTTTCGGGACAGCTACAATGAGCAGTTCTTC.

A few counts support this clone. V and J are TRBV2 and TRBJ2-7; D possibly corresponds to TRBD1 (6 bases). This CDR3 is 15 amino acids long. V lost 2 bases to trimming and J lost 4 bases, with 15 bases between them. In germline, CDR1 is SNHLY, CDR2 FYNNEI. CDR3 in DNA: TGTGCCAGCAGTGAACGTCAGGGGACGAGGTACGAGCAGTACTTC. Translation: CASSERQGTRYEQYF. The variable domain in full, with the rest retrieved from reference TRBV2 and TRBJ2-7, is EPEVTQTPSHQVTQMGQEVILRCVPISNHLYFYWYRQILGQKVEFLVSFYNNEISEKSEIFDDQFSVERPDGSNFTLKIRSTKLEDSAMYFCASSERQGTRYEQYFGPGTRLTVT.

The chain links TRBV11-2 to TRBJ2-7, with 8 bases fitting TRBD1. CDR1 and CDR2 (germline): SGHAT, FQNNGV. The CDR3 runs to 16 residues. Trimming took 2 bases from V and 3 from J; bases not matched to a gene: 9. The CDR3: CASSLRWQGAIYEQYF. CDR3 nucleotides: TGTGCCAGCAGCTTAAGGTGGCAGGGGGCGATCTACGAGCAGTACTTC.

V gene TRBV5-1 combines with J gene TRBJ2-5; a possible D gene is TRBD2 (5 bases). Trimming removed 0 bases from V and 1 base from J, with 7 bases in between. CDR3 length equals 14 residues. CDR1 is SGHRS, CDR2 YFSETQ, per germline. CDR3 in amino acids: CASSLVSVQETQYF. As DNA, the CDR3 is TGCGCCAGCAGCTTGGTTAGCGTCCAAGAGACCCAGTACTTC.

The rearrangement joins TRBV18 to TRBJ1-3, with 7 bases matching TRBD1. Germline V gene lookup returns CDR1 KGHSH and CDR2 LQKENI. The CDR3 sequence is 15 residues long. J gave up 2 bases and V 4 bases, and 5 bases lay outside the gene matches. The CDR3 sequence: CASSQGTDTGNTIYF. The CDR3 nucleotides read TGTGCCAGCTCACAAGGGACAGATACTGGAAACACCATATATTTT.

This chain links TRBV6-6 with TRBJ1-5; weak D call: TRBD1 (6 bases). CDR1 and CDR2 (germline): MNHNY, SVGAGI (reference sequence). CDR3 length: 14 amino acids. V dropped 5 bases and J dropped 1 base, with 9 bases sitting between them. The CDR3 spells CASSPQGSNQPQHF. The CDR3 bases are TGTGCCAGCAGTCCCCAGGGGAGCAATCAGCCCCAGCATTTT.

This sequence joins TRBV18 and TRBJ2-7, with unresolved D. This CDR3 has 13 residues. Germline V CDR1 and CDR2: KGHSH, LQKENI. V was shortened by 6 bases and J by 0 bases, with 9 bases between the two germline ends. CDR3 sequence reads: CASSNIRSYEQYF. The DNA of the CDR3 is TGTGCCAGCTCCAACATCCGCTCCTACGAGCAGTACTTC.

V is TRBV5-6 and J is TRBJ1-5; 8 bases are a match to TRBD1. CDR3 length equals 16 residues. V shed 0 bases and J 5 bases; nucleotides not matched to a gene: 7. Germline CDR1 and CDR2: SGHDT and YYEEEE. The chain's CDR3 is CASSLGSGQGHQPQHF. The CDR3 DNA reads TGTGCCAGCAGCTTGGGATCTGGACAGGGTCATCAGCCCCAGCATTTT. The full variable domain, with the rest looked up from reference TRBV5-6 and TRBJ1-5, is DAGVTQSPTHLIKTRGQQVTLRCSPKSGHDTVSWYQQALGQGPQFIFQYYEEEERQRGNFPDRFSGHQFPNYSSELNVNALLLGDSALYLCASSLGSGQGHQPQHFGDGTRLSIL.

The gene calls are TRBV7-8 and TRBJ1-5; a weak D match, TRBD1 (5 bases). Deletions cut 0 bases from V and 0 bases from J, with 9 bases between. The CDR3 totals 16 residues. CDR1 SGHVS and CDR2 FQNEAQ come from the germline V gene. The CDR3 nucleotides read TGTGCCAGCAGCTTAGCTGGGGGGTATAGCAATCAGCCCCAGCATTTT. It translates to CASSLAGGYSNQPQHF.

By its share, this clone is large (0.1 to 1%). The chain uses TRBV7-9 and TRBJ1-5; a possible D gene is TRBD1 (5 bases). Trimming removed 1 base from V and 4 bases from J, with 11 bases in between. From germline, CDR1 is SEHNR and CDR2 FQNEAQ (reference sequence). This CDR3 comprises 15 residues. CDR3 nucleotide sequence: TGTGCCAGCAGCTTAGAATTCAACAGGAATCAGCCCCAGCATTTT. It specifies CASSLEFNRNQPQHF.

The chain combines TRBV6-5 with TRBJ2-1; 8 nucleotides align to TRBD2. Germline-derived CDR1 and CDR2 are MNHEY and SVGAGI. The CDR3 totals 15 residues. The junction had 9 bases not matched to a gene; V was cut back by 7 bases and J by 4 bases. In DNA form, the CDR3 reads TGTGCCAGCACCCGATCGGGACTAGGATACAATGAGCAGTTCTTC. Amino acid sequence: CASTRSGLGYNEQFF.

The chain joins TRBV7-8 to TRBJ2-1; 13 bases fit TRBD2. Germline CDR1 reads SGHVS; CDR2 reads FQNEAQ. The ends lost 5 bases at V and 5 bases at J; junction bases unmatched: 9. This CDR3 has 17 residues. The CDR3 DNA reads TGTGCCAGCAGCCCCTACCGGACTAGCGGGGGTCACAATGAGCAGTTCTTC. Translation: CASSPYRTSGGHNEQFF.

The chain recombines TRBV5-4 with TRBJ2-7, with a weak D call TRBD2 (6 bases). Germline values: CDR1 SGHNT, CDR2 YYREEE (reference sequence). The V end was cut by 2 bases, the J end by 0 bases, with 9 bases between. CDR3 length equals 14 residues. CDR3 in DNA: TGTGCCAGCAGCTTCTCTAGCGCCTCCTACGAGCAGTACTTC. Its protein is CASSFSSASYEQYF. The entire variable domain, with the rest obtained from reference TRBV5-4 and TRBJ2-7, is as follows: ETGVTQSPTHLIKTRGQQVTLRCSSQSGHNTVSWYQQALGQGPQFIFQYYREEENGRGNFPPRFSGLQFPNYSSELNVNALELDDSALYLCASSFSSASYEQYFGPGTRLTVT.

In regard to this clone: One junction end does not reproduce the germline sequence, and a read error may be involved. This chain connects TRBV7-9 to TRBJ2-1, with TRBD2 matching over 7 bases. Germline V CDR1 and CDR2: SEHNR, FQNEAQ (reference sequence). The CDR3 has 17 amino acids. CDR3 in amino acids: CSSSLGAGLSSYNEQFF. In DNA, the CDR3 is TGTTCCAGCAGCTTAGGAGCGGGGCTTAGCTCCTACAATGAGCAGTTCTTC. Complete variable domain (other parts from reference TRBV7-9 and TRBJ2-1): DTGVSQNPRHKITKRGQNVTFRCDPISEHNRLYWYRQTLGQGPEFLTYFQNEAQLEKSRLLSDRFSAERPKGSFSTLEIQRTEQGDSAMYLCSSSLGAGLSSYNEQFFGPGTRLTVL.

This clone was found a few times. The CDR3 loop reads CASSESSGRTDTQYF. The CDR3 region has the DNA TGCGCCAGCAGCGAGTCTAGCGGGAGAACAGATACGCAGTATTTT. This rearrangement joins TRBV5-1 to TRBJ2-3; 10 nucleotides line up with TRBD2. Germline V CDR1 and CDR2: SGHRS, YFSETQ. After removal of 4 bases from V and 3 bases from J, the junction contained 5 bases not matched to a gene. The CDR3 runs to 15 residues.

The chain joins TRBV28 to TRBJ2-7; TRBD1 matches at 9 bases. With V trimmed by 5 bases and J by 0 bases, 5 bases remained unmatched. Germline-derived CDR1 and CDR2 are MDHEN and SYDVKM. The CDR3 is made up of 15 amino acids. The CDR3 spells CASSSLGQGSYEQYF. CDR3 coding DNA: TGTGCCAGCAGTAGTTTGGGACAGGGCTCCTACGAGCAGTACTTC.

The chain links TRBV5-8 to TRBJ2-2; 10 positions match TRBD1. V trimming: 4 bases; J trimming: 6 bases; junction bases outside the gene matches: 12. This CDR3 contains 17 residues. CDR1 and CDR2 (germline): SGHTS, YDEGEE. In DNA, the CDR3 is TGTGCCAGCAGCAAAATCCGGGACAGGGGAGCCTCCGGGGAGCTGTTTTTT. It translates to CASSKIRDRGASGELFF.

This clone turned up a few times. The V gene is TRBV4-2, the J gene TRBJ2-2; tentative D call: TRBD2 (5 bases). Germline V CDR1 and CDR2: LGHNA, YNFKEQ. Between the trimmed V and J ends, which lost 2 bases and 0 bases, there was a span of 10 bases. This CDR3 is 16 amino acids long. CDR3 residues: CASSQSMGANTGELFF. The DNA for the CDR3 is TGTGCCAGCAGCCAATCAATGGGAGCGAACACCGGGGAGCTGTTTTTT.

Note on this clone: Other nucleotide sequences in the sample specify the same CDR3. This sequence joins TRBV29-1 and TRBJ2-7; 8 positions match TRBD1. Losses at the gene ends were 6 bases for V and 3 bases for J; bases not matched to a gene: 4. Looked up from germline, CDR1 is SQVTM and CDR2 is ANQGSEA. The CDR3 is made up of 12 amino acids. The CDR3 nucleotides are TGCAGCGTCGGACAGGGTGGCTACGAGCAGTACTTC. This translates into CSVGQGGYEQYF.

This clone was seen a few times. This chain uses TRBV5-1 with TRBJ2-7, with D maybe TRBD2 (6 bases). V was pared by 4 bases and J by 3 bases, with 17 bases between. This CDR3 comprises 15 residues. Germline V gene data show CDR1 as SGHRS and CDR2 as YFSETQ. CDR3 amino acids: CASSPAQGLNYEQYF. CDR3 DNA sequence: TGCGCCAGCAGCCCGGCCCAGGGACTTAACTACGAGCAGTACTTC.

The chain links TRBV27 to TRBJ2-7, with 9 bases matching TRBD1. This CDR3 spans 15 amino acids. J lost 5 bases, V lost 5 bases, and 10 bases had no gene match. Germline V gives CDR1 MNHEY, CDR2 SMNVEV (reference sequence). CDR3 amino acids: CASSPLGQGSHEQYF. The CDR3 nucleotides are TGTGCCAGCAGTCCACTAGGACAGGGGAGCCACGAGCAGTACTTC.

The J gene is TRBJ2-1, the V gene TRBV4-1; weak D call: TRBD2 (5 bases). The CDR3 sequence is 16 residues long. V lost 0 bases and J lost 4, with 13 bases in between. Germline CDR1 MGHRA, CDR2 YSYEKL. The CDR3 coding sequence is TGCGCCAGCAGCCAAGATCCGTCTAGCAGTTACAATGAGCAGTTCTTC. Its protein is CASSQDPSSSYNEQFF.

The chain is built from TRBV4-1 and TRBJ1-2, with unresolved D. Germline CDR1 and CDR2: MGHRA and YSYEKL. The CDR3 length is 15 residues. V lost 1 base and J lost 0, with 9 bases in between. CDR3 amino acids: CASSQASHPNYGYTF. The CDR3, as DNA: TGCGCCAGCAGCCAAGCATCACATCCTAACTATGGCTACACCTTC.